The source of this T cell receptor (beta chain) is a study of blood T cells in healthy people across ages. Only a few counts were recorded for this clonotype. A second PCR of about 6 to 11 cycles used a sample-barcoded 5' primer and a J-beta primer mix. MiXCR, run by TCRdb on the 5' RACE reads, gives a single entry per CDR3 protein. The sample yields 710,000 or so distinct CDR3 sequences, approximately 22% seen once. The CDR3 covers 13 residues. The V end was cut by 1 base, the J end by 5 bases, with 5 bases between. In germline, CDR1 is SGHTA, CDR2 FQGNSA. The chain couples TRBV7-2 to TRBJ1-4; no clear D. The sequenced material came from blood. The TCR sequence derives from a man in his 70s in good health. The CDR3: CASSLVENEKLFF. The CDR3 bases are TGTGCCAGCAGCTTAGTCGAGAATGAAAAACTGTTTTTT.